The sequence of this T cell receptor (beta chain) was determined in a study of control samples from healthy donors and cancer patients. There are 18 residues in the CDR3. Trimming took 5 bases from V and 4 from J; bases not matched to a gene: 13. CDR1 is PRHDT, CDR2 FYEKMQ, per germline (reference sequence). Measured with immunoSEQ multiplex PCR; TCRdb has only the in-frame clones, and not every one. This table has 100,000 to 150,000 clones, over 85% appearing once. The rearrangement joins TRBV13 to TRBJ2-1, with 11 bases fitting TRBD2. The source material was PBMCs. This receptor was identified in a man aged 50-59 years with head and neck cancer. CDR3 protein: CASSAGTSGVIKYNEQFF. The CDR3 DNA reads as TGTGCCAGCAGCGCCGGGACTAGCGGCGTCATTAAGTACAATGAGCAGTTCTTC.